This T cell receptor (beta chain) originates from a study of early T cells in non-severe SARS-CoV-2 infection. In the library, individual cDNA molecules carried attached unique molecular identifiers. One entry per CDR3 protein, called by TCRdb with MiXCR from the 5' RACE reads. The sample yields under 60,000 distinct CDR3 sequences, 9.3% seen once. Study-level points and caveats: VDJdb matching skewed toward anti-spike CD8 responses, missing private and CD4 specificities.

V trimming: 7 bases; J trimming: 2 bases; junction bases outside the gene matches: 4. The CDR3 contains 13 residues. This clonotype was detected only a few times. Its antigen is not known. J is TRBJ2-5 and V is TRBV12-3 or TRBV12-4; TRBD2 agrees at 7 bases. Sequenced sample: whole blood. This receptor was taken from an adult who was a healthcare worker with PCR-confirmed SARS-CoV-2 infection or an uninfected control (not recorded which). The CDR3 sequence is CASTSGLQETQYF. The CDR3 nucleotides are TGTGCCAGCACCTCGGGACTACAAGAGACCCAGTACTTC.